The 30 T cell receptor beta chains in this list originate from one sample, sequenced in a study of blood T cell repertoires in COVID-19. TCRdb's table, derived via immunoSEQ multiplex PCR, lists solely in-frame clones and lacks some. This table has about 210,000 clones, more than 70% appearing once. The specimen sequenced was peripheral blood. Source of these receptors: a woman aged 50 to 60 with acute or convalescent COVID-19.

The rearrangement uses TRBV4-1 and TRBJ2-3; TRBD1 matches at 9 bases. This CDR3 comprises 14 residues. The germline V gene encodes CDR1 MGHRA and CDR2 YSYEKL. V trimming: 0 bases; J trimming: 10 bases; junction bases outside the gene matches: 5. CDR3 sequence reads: CASSQEGTGQAQYF. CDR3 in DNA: TGCGCCAGCAGCCAAGAGGGGACAGGGCAAGCGCAGTATTTT.

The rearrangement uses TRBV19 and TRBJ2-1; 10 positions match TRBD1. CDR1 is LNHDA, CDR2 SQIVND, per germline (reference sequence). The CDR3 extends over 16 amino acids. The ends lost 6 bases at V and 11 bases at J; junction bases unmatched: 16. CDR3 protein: CASRRETGTGEGKQFF. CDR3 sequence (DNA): TGTGCCAGTAGACGGGAGACGGGGACAGGGGAGGGTAAGCAGTTCTTC.

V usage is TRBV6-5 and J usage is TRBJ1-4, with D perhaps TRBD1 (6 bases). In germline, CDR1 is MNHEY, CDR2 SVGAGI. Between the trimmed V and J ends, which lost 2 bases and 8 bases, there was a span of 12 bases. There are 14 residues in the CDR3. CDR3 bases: TGTGCCAGCAGTTACACGGCAGGGGTAGAAAAACTGTTTTTT. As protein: CASSYTAGVEKLFF.

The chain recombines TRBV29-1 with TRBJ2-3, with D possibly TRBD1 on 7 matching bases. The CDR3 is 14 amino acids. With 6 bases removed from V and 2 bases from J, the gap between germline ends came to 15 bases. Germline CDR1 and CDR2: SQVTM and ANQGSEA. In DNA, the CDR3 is TGCAGCGTCCGACGGGGGACAGACACAGATACGCAGTATTTT. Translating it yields CSVRRGTDTDTQYF.

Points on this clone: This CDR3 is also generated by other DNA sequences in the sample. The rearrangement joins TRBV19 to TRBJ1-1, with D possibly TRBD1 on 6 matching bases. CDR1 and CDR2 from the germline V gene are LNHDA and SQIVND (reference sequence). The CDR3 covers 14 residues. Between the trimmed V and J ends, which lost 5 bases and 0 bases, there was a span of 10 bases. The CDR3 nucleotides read TGTGCCAGTAGTCTGACAGGAATGAACACTGAAGCTTTCTTT. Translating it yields CASSLTGMNTEAFF.

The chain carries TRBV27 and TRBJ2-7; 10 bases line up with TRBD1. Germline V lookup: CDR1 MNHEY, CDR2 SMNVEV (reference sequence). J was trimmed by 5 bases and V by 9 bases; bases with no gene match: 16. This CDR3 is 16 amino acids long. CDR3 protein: CASSNPGTGDYNEQYF. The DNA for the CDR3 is TGTGCCAGTTCTAACCCCGGGACAGGGGATTATAACGAGCAGTACTTC.

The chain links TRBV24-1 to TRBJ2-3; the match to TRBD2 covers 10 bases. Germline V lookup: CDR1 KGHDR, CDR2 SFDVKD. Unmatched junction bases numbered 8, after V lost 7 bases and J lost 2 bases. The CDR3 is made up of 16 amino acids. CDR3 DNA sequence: TGTGCCACCAGATCCGGGACTAGCGCCCTCACAGATACGCAGTATTTT. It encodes CATRSGTSALTDTQYF.

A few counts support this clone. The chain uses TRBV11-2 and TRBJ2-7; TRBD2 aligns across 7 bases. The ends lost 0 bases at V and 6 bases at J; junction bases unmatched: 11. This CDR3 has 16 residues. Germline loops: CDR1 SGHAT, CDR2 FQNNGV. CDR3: CASSLDFSGRSGEQYF. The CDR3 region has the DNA TGTGCCAGCAGCTTAGATTTTAGCGGGCGTTCTGGCGAGCAGTACTTC.

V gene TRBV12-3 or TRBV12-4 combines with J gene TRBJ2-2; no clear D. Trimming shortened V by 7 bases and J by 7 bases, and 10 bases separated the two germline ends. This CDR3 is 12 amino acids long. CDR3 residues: CASTLRVGELFF. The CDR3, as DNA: TGTGCCAGCACCCTCCGGGTCGGGGAGCTGTTTTTT.

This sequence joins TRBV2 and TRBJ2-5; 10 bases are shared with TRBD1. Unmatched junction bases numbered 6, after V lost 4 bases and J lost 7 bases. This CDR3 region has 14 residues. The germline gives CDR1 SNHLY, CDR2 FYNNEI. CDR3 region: CASSGDRGRATQYF. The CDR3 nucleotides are TGTGCCAGCAGTGGGGACAGGGGCCGGGCGACCCAGTACTTC.

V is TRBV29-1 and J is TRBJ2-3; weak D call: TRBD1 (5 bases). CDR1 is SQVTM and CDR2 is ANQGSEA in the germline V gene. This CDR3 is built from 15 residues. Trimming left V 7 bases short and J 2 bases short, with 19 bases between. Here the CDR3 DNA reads TGCAGCGCAAGGGGTTGGGCTCGTAACACAGATACGCAGTATTTT. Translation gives CSARGWARNTDTQYF.

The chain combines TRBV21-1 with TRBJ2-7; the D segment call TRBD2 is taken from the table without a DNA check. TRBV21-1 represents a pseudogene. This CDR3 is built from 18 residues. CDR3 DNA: TGTGCCAGCAGCAACTACCGGCCCACCTCGGGGGATGGACCCGAGCAGTACTTC. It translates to CASSNYRPTSGDGPEQYF.

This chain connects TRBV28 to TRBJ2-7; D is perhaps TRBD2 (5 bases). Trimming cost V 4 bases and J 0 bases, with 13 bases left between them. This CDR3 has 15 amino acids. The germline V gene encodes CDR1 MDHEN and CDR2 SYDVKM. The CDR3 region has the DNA TGTGCCAGCAGTTCAGCGCGGGCCATCTCCTACGAGCAGTACTTC. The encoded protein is CASSSARAISYEQYF.

Here the CDR3 reads CASSHLDLGHTQYF. The CDR3 region has the DNA TGTGCCAGCAGCCACCTAGATCTCGGCCATACGCAGTATTTT. The chain links TRBV3-1 (or the pseudogene TRBV3-2) to TRBJ2-3; the D is unclear. Trimming shortened V by 3 bases and J by 7 bases, and 14 bases separated the two germline ends. Per the germline V gene, CDR1 is LGHDT and CDR2 is YNNKEL (reference sequence). This CDR3 comprises 14 residues.

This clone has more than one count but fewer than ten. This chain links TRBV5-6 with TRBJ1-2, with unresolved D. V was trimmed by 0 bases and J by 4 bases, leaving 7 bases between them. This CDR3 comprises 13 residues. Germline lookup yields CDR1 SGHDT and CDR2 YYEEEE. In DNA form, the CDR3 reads TGTGCCAGCAGCTTGGGCCAGTCCTATGGCTACACCTTC. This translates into CASSLGQSYGYTF.

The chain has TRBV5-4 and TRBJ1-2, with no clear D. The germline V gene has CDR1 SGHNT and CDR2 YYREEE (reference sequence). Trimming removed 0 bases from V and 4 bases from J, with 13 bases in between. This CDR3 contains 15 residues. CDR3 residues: CASSLGWESGYGYTF. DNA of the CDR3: TGTGCCAGCAGCTTGGGGTGGGAGTCTGGCTATGGCTACACCTTC.

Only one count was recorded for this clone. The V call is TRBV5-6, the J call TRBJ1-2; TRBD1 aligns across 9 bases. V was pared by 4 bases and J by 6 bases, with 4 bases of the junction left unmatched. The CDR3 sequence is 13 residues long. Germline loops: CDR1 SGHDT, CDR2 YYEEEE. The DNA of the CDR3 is TGTGCCAGCAGCCCTAGGACAGGGGATGGCTACACCTTC. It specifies CASSPRTGDGYTF.

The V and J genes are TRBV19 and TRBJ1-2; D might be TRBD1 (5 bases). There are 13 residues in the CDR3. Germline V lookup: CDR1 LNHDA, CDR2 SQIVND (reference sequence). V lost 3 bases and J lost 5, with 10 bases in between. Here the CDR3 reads CASSMAGQYGYTF. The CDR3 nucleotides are TGTGCCAGTAGTATGGCAGGGCAGTATGGCTACACCTTC.

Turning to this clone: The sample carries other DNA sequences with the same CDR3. The CDR3 DNA sequence: TGTGCCAGCAGTTTTGACAGCTACGAGCAGTACTTC. Amino acids: CASSFDSYEQYF. The gene calls are TRBV7-9 and TRBJ2-7; TRBD1 might be the D (5 bases). Germline V gives CDR1 SEHNR, CDR2 FQNEAQ (reference sequence). The CDR3 is made up of 12 amino acids. V lost 6 bases, J lost 3 bases, and 9 bases lay in between.

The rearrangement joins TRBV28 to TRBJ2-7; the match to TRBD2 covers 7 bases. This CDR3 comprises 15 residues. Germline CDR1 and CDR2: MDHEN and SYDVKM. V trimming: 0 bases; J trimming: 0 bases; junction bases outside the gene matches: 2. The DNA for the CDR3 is TGTGCCAGCAGTTTATGGGGAGGGAGCTCCTACGAGCAGTACTTC. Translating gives CASSLWGGSSYEQYF.

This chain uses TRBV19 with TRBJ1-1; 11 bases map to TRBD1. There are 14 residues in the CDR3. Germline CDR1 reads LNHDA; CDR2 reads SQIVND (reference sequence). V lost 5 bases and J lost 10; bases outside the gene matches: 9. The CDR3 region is CASSVTGQGVGAFF. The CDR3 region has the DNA TGTGCCAGTAGTGTCACGGGACAGGGGGTCGGAGCTTTCTTT.

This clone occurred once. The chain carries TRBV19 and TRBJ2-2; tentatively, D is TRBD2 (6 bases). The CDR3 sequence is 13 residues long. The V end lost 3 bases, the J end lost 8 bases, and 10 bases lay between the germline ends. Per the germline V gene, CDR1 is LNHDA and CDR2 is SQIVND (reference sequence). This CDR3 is CASSILAGGELFF. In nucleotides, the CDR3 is TGTGCCAGTAGTATTCTGGCGGGGGGGGAGCTGTTTTTT.

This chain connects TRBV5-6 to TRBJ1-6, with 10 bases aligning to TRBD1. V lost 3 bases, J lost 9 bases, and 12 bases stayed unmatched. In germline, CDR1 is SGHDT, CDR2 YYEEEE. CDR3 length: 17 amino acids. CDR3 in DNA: TGTGCCAGCAGCTATGGGCCGCCGCGGGACAGGGGTTCACCCCTCCACTTT. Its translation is CASSYGPPRDRGSPLHF. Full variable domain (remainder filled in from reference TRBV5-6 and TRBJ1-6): DAGVTQSPTHLIKTRGQQVTLRCSPKSGHDTVSWYQQALGQGPQFIFQYYEEEERQRGNFPDRFSGHQFPNYSSELNVNALLLGDSALYLCASSYGPPRDRGSPLHFGNGTRLTVT.

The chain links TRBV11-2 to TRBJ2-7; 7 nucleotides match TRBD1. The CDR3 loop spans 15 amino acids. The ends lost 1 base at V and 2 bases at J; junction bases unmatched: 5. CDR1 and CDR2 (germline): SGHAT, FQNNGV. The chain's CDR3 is CASSLVPGQPYEQYF. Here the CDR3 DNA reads TGTGCCAGCAGCTTAGTGCCGGGACAGCCCTACGAGCAGTACTTC.

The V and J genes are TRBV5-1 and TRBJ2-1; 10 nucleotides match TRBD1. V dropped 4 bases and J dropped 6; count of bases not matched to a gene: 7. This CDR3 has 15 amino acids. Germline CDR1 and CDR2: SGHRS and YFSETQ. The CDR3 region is CASSMRQGASNEQFF. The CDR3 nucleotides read TGCGCCAGCAGCATGCGACAGGGGGCCTCCAATGAGCAGTTCTTC.

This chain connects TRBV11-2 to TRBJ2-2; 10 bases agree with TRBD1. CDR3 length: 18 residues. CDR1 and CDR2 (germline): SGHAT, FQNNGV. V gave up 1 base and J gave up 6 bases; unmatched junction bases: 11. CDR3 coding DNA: TGTGCCAGCAGCTTAGGCGACAGGGGGCTTACTTGGTCCGGGGAGCTGTTTTTT. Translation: CASSLGDRGLTWSGELFF. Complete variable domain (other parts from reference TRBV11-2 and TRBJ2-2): EAGVAQSPRYKIIEKRQSVAFWCNPISGHATLYWYQQILGQGPKLLIQFQNNGVVDDSQLPKDRFSAERLKGVDSTLKIQPAKLEDSAVYLCASSLGDRGLTWSGELFFGEGSRLTVL.

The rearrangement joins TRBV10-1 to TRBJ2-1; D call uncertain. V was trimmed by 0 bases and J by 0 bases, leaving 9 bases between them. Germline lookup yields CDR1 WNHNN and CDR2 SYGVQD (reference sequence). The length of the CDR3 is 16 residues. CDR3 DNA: TGCGCCAGCAGTGAGTCACCCGCGGACTCCTACAATGAGCAGTTCTTC. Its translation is CASSESPADSYNEQFF.

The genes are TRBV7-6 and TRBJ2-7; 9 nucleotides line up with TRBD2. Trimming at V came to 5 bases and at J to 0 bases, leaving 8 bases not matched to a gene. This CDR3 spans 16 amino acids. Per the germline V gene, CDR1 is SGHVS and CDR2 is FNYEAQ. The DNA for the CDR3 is TGTGCCAGCAGCCCCCGGACTAGCGTAAGCTCCTACGAGCAGTACTTC. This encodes CASSPRTSVSSYEQYF.

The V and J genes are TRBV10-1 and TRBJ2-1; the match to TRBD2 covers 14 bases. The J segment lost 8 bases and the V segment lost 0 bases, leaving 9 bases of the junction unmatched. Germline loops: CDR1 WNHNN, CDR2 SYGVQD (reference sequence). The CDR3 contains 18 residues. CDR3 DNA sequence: TGCGCCAGCAGTGAGTCTCCCCCGGGACTAGCGGGAGACGATGAGCAGTTCTTC. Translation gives CASSESPPGLAGDDEQFF.

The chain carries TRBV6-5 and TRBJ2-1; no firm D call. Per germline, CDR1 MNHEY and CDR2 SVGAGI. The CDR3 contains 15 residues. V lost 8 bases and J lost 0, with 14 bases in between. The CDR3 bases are TGTGCCAGCCTCTGGGCCCAGGTCTCCTACAATGAGCAGTTCTTC. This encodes CASLWAQVSYNEQFF.